Each of the 21 T cell receptor beta chains below was sequenced from the same sample in a study of Graves' ophthalmopathy and Graves' hyperthyroidism. TCR beta CDR3 amplification used RNA transcripts. Second-round multiplex PCR followed a first-round RT-PCR using HTBI primers. TCRdb re-called the multiplex PCR reads through MiXCR, storing one row per CDR3 protein. Among hundreds of thousands of distinct CDR3 sequences listed, 20% to 25% were seen once. Sequencing was done on a sample of peripheral blood. Source of these receptors: a woman aged 18-29 years with stable Graves' hyperthyroidism.

The rearrangement links TRBV12-3 or TRBV12-4 to TRBJ1-1, with unresolved D. The V end was cut by 6 bases, the J end by 0 bases, with 11 bases between. The CDR3 consists of 14 residues. CDR3 in amino acids: CASRVTGMNTEAFF. In DNA form, the CDR3 reads TGTGCCAGCAGGGTGACGGGGATGAACACTGAAGCTTTCTTT.

This clonotype came up many times. The chain joins TRBV28 to TRBJ2-7; 12 bases match TRBD2. Germline CDR1 and CDR2: MDHEN and SYDVKM. The ends lost 2 bases at V and 4 bases at J; junction bases unmatched: 0. This CDR3 comprises 14 residues. The CDR3 spells CASSLLAGGYEQYF. The CDR3 DNA sequence: TGTGCCAGCAGTTTACTAGCGGGAGGGTACGAGCAGTACTTC.

The table lists this clonotype with many counts. The chain couples TRBV7-2 to TRBJ2-5; D unclear. Trimming took off 4 bases at V and 13 bases at J, with 16 bases between the two ends. The CDR3 length is 12 residues. Germline-derived CDR1 and CDR2 are SGHTA and FQGNSA. The CDR3 DNA reads TGTGCCAGCAGCTCGGACCCAACTAAAGGGTACTTC. It encodes CASSSDPTKGYF.

The rearrangement joins TRBV6-1 to TRBJ1-2; 9 nucleotides agree with TRBD1. V lost 5 bases to trimming and J lost 4 bases; unmatched junction nucleotides: 11. This CDR3 is built from 16 residues. Germline V gene data show CDR1 as MNHNS and CDR2 as SASEGT. The CDR3 is CASSRSGQGPLYGYTF. The CDR3 nucleotides are TGTGCCAGCAGTCGATCGGGACAGGGCCCCCTCTATGGCTACACCTTC.

The chain has TRBV12-3 or TRBV12-4 and TRBJ2-5, with TRBD1 matching 12 bases. This CDR3 is 15 amino acids long. V shed 4 bases, J shed 5 bases, and the junction held 5 bases outside the gene matches. CDR3 bases: TGTGCCAGCAGTTACGGGACAGGGGGCGACGAGACCCAGTACTTC. It translates to CASSYGTGGDETQYF.

The sample holds many counts of this clonotype. The chain links TRBV27 to TRBJ2-7; 8 bases are a match to TRBD1. Germline CDR1 MNHEY, CDR2 SMNVEV (reference sequence). There are 13 residues in the CDR3. With 6 bases clipped from V and 4 bases from J, the junction kept 5 bases outside the gene matches. The CDR3 loop reads CASRRQGIYEQYF. The CDR3 DNA follows: TGTGCCAGCAGAAGACAGGGGATTTACGAGCAGTACTTC.

This clonotype showed up many times. The V and J genes are TRBV19 and TRBJ1-5, with 7 bases identical to TRBD1. The CDR3 runs 13 residues. Germline V lookup: CDR1 LNHDA, CDR2 SQIVND (reference sequence). V lost 5 bases, J lost 6 bases, and 4 bases stayed unmatched. The CDR3 protein is CASSGQVGQPQHF. The CDR3 DNA reads as TGTGCCAGTAGTGGACAGGTGGGTCAGCCCCAGCATTTT.

Ten or more counts support this clonotype. The chain couples TRBV9 to TRBJ1-5; D is uncertain. The CDR3 spans 12 residues. Trimming cost V 3 bases and J 6 bases, with 7 bases left between them. In germline, CDR1 is SGDLS, CDR2 YYNGEE. This CDR3 reads CASSARGQPQHF. The CDR3 nucleotides are TGTGCCAGCAGCGCCAGAGGTCAGCCCCAGCATTTT. Looking up the rest from reference TRBV9 and TRBJ1-5 gives the full variable domain: DSGVTQTPKHLITATGQRVTLRCSPRSGDLSVYWYQQSLDQGLQFLIQYYNGEERAKGNILERFSAQQFPDLHSELNLSSLELGDSALYFCASSARGQPQHFGDGTRLSIL.

This clonotype turned up a few times. The chain uses TRBV6-5 and TRBJ1-1; no clear D. CDR3 length equals 11 residues. Trimming pared 11 bases from V and 6 bases from J, leaving 13 bases between. Germline CDR1 and CDR2: MNHEY and SVGAGI. The DNA of the CDR3 is TGTGCCGCCGTTATGACGGCTGAAGCTTTCTTT. This encodes CAAVMTAEAFF.

As to this clonotype: Because the CDR3 is missing its conserved closing phenylalanine or tryptophan, this is likely a read error. The rearrangement links TRBV12-3 or TRBV12-4 to TRBJ1-5; unclear D gene. The V end lost 3 bases, the J end lost 0 bases, and 3 bases lay between the germline ends. The CDR3 covers 13 residues. CDR3 protein: CASSLSSNQPQHL. For the CDR3, the DNA is TGTGCCAGCAGTTTGAGTAGCAATCAGCCCCAGCATTTG.

This clonotype was observed many times. J is TRBJ2-5 and V is TRBV24-1, with a possible D match to TRBD2 (6 bases). Germline V CDR1 and CDR2: KGHDR, SFDVKD. The CDR3 is 13 residues long. V was shortened by 5 bases and J by 5 bases, with 11 bases between the two germline ends. CDR3 nucleotide sequence: TGTGCCACCAGTGCGGGAGCGAGTGAGACCCAGTACTTC. It yields the protein CATSAGASETQYF.

This clonotype was recorded a few times. The chain employs TRBV11-3 and TRBJ2-7; possibly TRBD1 or TRBD2 for D (5 bases each). V lost 0 bases to trimming and J lost 2 bases, with 8 bases between them. This CDR3 contains 14 residues. From germline, CDR1 is SGHNT and CDR2 YENEEA. In DNA, the CDR3 is TGTGCCAGCAGCTTAGAGCTGGGGGCCTACGAGCAGTACTTC. Encoded protein: CASSLELGAYEQYF.

This clonotype was seen at least ten times. This CDR3 is CSARSTSGNSYEQYF. The CDR3 nucleotides read TGCAGTGCTAGATCAACTAGCGGAAACTCCTACGAGCAGTACTTC. The chain has TRBV20-1 and TRBJ2-7, with 8 bases fitting TRBD2. The junction had 6 bases not matched to a gene; V was cut back by 2 bases and J by 0 bases. This CDR3 is 15 amino acids long. From germline, CDR1 is DFQATT and CDR2 SNEGSKA (reference sequence).

This clonotype was observed at least ten times. The chain carries TRBV19 and TRBJ1-5; tentative D call: TRBD1 (6 bases). The ends were cut back, 5 bases at V and 2 bases at J, with 10 bases in the middle. The CDR3 is made up of 14 amino acids. Germline-derived CDR1 and CDR2 are LNHDA and SQIVND (reference sequence). The CDR3 bases are TGTGCCAGTAGTTCATGGGGGCGCAATCAGCCCCAGCATTTT. This sequence encodes CASSSWGRNQPQHF.

This clonotype was detected many times. The chain employs TRBV6-1 and TRBJ2-7, with 8 bases identical to TRBD2. The V segment lost 7 bases and the J segment 0 bases; nucleotides outside the gene matches: 14. CDR3 length equals 17 residues. Germline V gene data show CDR1 as MNHNS and CDR2 as SASEGT. This CDR3 is CASTNILPGGSSYEQYF. Written as DNA, the CDR3 is TGTGCCAGCACCAATATTCTCCCGGGGGGGAGCTCCTACGAGCAGTACTTC.

This clonotype was picked up many times. One end of the junction is discordant with germline, which a read error may explain. The chain has TRBV12-3 or TRBV12-4 and TRBJ1-1; weak D call: TRBD1 (6 bases). This CDR3 spans 14 amino acids. The CDR3 region is CASTIQGGGTEASF. CDR3 nucleotides: TGTGCCAGCACCATCCAGGGTGGGGGCACTGAAGCTTCCTTT.

This clonotype has ten or more counts. This chain uses TRBV12-3 or TRBV12-4 with TRBJ1-5; maybe TRBD1 (5 bases). Trimming left V 7 bases short and J 3 bases short, with 13 bases between. The CDR3 extends over 14 amino acids. The DNA of the CDR3 is TGTGCCAGCACCGGGGGGTTCTACAATCAGCCCCAGCATTTT. Protein product: CASTGGFYNQPQHF.

About this clonotype itself: This may come from a read error, since a much larger clone is one base off. The chain employs TRBV5-1 and TRBJ1-1; TRBD1 is a possible D gene (6 bases). The CDR3 contains 15 residues. Germline CDR1 is SGHRS and CDR2 is YFSETQ. The CDR3: CASSNEGQLNTEACF. The CDR3, as DNA: TGCGCCAGCAGCAATGAAGGACAGTTGAACACTGAAGCTTGCTTT.

V is TRBV2 and J is TRBJ2-7, with 10 bases matching TRBD1. This CDR3 comprises 15 residues. The germline V gene has CDR1 SNHLY and CDR2 FYNNEI. The junction had 13 bases not matched to a gene; V was cut back by 10 bases and J by 4 bases. The CDR3 region is CATRLGTGVGYEQYF. The CDR3 nucleotides are TGTGCCACCCGTCTTGGGACAGGGGTTGGTTACGAGCAGTACTTC. Based on the CDR3 plus reference TRBV2 and TRBJ2-7, the full variable domain is EPEVTQTPSHQVTQMGQEVILRCVPISNHLYFYWYRQILGQKVEFLVSFYNNEISEKSEIFDDQFSVERPDGSNFTLKIRSTKLEDSAMYFCATRLGTGVGYEQYFGPGTRLTVT.

This clonotype was detected only a few times. In DNA form, the CDR3 reads TGCAGTGCTAGATCGAGACAGATTGTCAATCAGCCCCAGCATTTT. As protein: CSARSRQIVNQPQHF. The gene calls are TRBV20-1 and TRBJ1-5; D perhaps matches TRBD1 (5 bases). Germline CDR1 reads DFQATT; CDR2 reads SNEGSKA (reference sequence). There are 15 residues in the CDR3. Trimming left V 2 bases short and J 3 bases short, with 14 bases between.

With regard to this clonotype: A single base separates this from a much larger clone, so it may be a read error. The chain carries TRBV12-5 and TRBJ1-2, with a weak D call TRBD1 (5 bases). Germline V gene data show CDR1 as LGHNT and CDR2 as FRNRAP. The CDR3 is made up of 20 amino acids. The CDR3 sequence: CASGLVSRADSIQVQNGYPF. The CDR3 region has the DNA TGTGCTAGTGGTTTGGTATCCAGGGCGGACTCCATTCAGGTGCAAAATGGCTACCCCTTC.